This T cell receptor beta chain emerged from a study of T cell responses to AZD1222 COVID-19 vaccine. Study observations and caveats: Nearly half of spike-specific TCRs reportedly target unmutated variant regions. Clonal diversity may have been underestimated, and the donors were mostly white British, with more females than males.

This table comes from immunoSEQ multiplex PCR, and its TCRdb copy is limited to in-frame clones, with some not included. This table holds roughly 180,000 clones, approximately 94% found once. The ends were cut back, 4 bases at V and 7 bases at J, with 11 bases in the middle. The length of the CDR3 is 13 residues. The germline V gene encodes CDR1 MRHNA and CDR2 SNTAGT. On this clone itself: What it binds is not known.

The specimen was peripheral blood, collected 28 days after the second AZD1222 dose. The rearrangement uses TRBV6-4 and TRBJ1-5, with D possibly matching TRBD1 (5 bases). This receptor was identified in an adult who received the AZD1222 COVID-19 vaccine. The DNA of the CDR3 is TGTGCCAGCAGTGTCTTCCGGGGGCAGCCCCAGCATTTT. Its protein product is CASSVFRGQPQHF.